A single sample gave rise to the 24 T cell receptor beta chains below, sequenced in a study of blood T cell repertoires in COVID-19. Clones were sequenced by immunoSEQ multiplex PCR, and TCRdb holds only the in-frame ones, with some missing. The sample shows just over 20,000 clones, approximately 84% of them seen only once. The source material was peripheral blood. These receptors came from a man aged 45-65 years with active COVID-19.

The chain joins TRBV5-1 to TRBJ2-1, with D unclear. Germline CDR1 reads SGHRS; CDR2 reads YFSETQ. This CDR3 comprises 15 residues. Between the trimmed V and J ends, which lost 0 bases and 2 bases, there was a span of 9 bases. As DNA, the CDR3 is TGCGCCAGCAGCTTGGGAGCCACTCCCTACAATGAGCAGTTCTTC. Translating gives CASSLGATPYNEQFF.

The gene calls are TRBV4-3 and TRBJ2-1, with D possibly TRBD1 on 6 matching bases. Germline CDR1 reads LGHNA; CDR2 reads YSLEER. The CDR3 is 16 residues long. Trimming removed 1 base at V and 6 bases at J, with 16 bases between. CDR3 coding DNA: TGCGCCAGCAGCCAAGTGTACAGGGACCCTTTCAATGAGCAGTTCTTC. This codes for CASSQVYRDPFNEQFF.

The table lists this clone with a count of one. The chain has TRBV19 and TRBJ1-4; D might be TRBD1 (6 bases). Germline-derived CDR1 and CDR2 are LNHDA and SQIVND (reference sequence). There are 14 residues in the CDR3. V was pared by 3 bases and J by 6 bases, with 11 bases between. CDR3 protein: CASSILGADEKLFF. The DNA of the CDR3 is TGTGCCAGTAGTATCCTGGGGGCGGATGAAAAACTGTTTTTT.

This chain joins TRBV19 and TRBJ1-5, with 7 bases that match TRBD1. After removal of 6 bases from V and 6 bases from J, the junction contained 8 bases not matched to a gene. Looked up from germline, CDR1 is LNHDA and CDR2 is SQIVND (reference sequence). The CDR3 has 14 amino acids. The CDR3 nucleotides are TGTGCCAGTAGGGCAACAGGGGAAGGTCAGCCCCAGCATTTT. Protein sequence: CASRATGEGQPQHF.

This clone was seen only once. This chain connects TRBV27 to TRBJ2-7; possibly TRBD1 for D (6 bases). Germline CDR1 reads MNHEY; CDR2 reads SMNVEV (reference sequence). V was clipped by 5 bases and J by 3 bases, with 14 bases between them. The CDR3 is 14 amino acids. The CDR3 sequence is CASSLQGQVYEQYF. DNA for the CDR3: TGTGCCAGCAGTCTACAGGGTCAGGTCTACGAGCAGTACTTC.

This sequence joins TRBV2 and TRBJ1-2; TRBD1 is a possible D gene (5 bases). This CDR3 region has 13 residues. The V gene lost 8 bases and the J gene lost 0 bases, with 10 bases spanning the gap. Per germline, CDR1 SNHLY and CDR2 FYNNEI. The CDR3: CASPPGANYGYTF. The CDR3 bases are TGTGCCAGCCCCCCGGGGGCTAACTATGGCTACACCTTC.

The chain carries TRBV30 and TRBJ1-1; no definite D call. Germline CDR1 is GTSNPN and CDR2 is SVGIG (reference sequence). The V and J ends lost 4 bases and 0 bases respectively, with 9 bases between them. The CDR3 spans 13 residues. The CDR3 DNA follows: TGTGCCTGGAAACACACAATGAACACTGAAGCTTTCTTT. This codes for CAWKHTMNTEAFF.

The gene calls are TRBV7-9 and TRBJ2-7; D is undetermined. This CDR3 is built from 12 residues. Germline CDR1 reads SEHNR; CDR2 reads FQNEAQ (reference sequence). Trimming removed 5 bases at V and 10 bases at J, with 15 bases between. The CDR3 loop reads CASSQPSGQQYF. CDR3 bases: TGTGCCAGCAGCCAACCCAGTGGGCAACAGTACTTC.

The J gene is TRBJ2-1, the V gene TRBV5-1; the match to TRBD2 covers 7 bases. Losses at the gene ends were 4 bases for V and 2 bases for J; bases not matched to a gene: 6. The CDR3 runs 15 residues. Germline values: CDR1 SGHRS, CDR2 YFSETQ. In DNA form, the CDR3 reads TGCGCCAGCAGCCCTCGGGGGGAAACCTACAATGAGCAGTTCTTC. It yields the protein CASSPRGETYNEQFF.

For the CDR3, the DNA is TGTGCCAGCCTAGAAAAGACAGGGGCATCGGATTCACCCCTCCACTTT. It translates to CASLEKTGASDSPLHF. This chain joins TRBV2 and TRBJ1-6, with TRBD1 matching over 8 bases. This CDR3 is 16 amino acids long. The germline CDR1 and CDR2 sequences are SNHLY and FYNNEI. V lost 8 bases, J lost 8 bases, and 14 bases stayed unmatched.

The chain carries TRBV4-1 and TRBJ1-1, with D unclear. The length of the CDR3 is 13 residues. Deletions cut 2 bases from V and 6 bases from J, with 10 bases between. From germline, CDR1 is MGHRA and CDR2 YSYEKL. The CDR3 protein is CASSQNADSEAFF. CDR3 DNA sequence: TGCGCCAGCAGCCAAAATGCGGATTCTGAAGCTTTCTTT.

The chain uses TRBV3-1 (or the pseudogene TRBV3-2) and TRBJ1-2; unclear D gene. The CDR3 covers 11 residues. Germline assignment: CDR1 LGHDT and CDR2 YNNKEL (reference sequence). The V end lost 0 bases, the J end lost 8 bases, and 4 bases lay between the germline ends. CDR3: CASSQDSGYTF. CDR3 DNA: TGTGCCAGCAGCCAAGATAGCGGCTACACCTTC.

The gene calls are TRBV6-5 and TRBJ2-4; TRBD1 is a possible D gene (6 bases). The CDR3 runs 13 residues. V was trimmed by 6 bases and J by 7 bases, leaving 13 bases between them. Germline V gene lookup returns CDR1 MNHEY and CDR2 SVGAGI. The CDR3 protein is CASRPGVENIQYF. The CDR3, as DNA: TGTGCCAGCAGACCAGGGGTTGAGAACATTCAGTACTTC.

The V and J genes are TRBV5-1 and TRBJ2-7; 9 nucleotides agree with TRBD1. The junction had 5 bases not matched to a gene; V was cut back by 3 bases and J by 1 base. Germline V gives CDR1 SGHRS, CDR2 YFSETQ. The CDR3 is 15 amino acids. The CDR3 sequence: CASSWDRDLSYEQYF. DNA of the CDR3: TGCGCCAGCAGCTGGGACAGGGATCTATCCTACGAGCAGTACTTC. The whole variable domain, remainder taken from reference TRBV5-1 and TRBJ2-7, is KAGVTQTPRYLIKTRGQQVTLSCSPISGHRSVSWYQQTPGQGLQFLFEYFSETQRNKGNFPGRFSGRQFSNSRSEMNVSTLELGDSALYLCASSWDRDLSYEQYFGPGTRLTVT.

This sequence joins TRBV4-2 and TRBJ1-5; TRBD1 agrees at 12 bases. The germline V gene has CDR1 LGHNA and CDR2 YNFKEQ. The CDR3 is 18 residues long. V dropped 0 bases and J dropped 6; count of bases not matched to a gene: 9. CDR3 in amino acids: CASSQDLWGQGASQPQHF. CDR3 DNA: TGTGCCAGCAGCCAAGACCTATGGGGACAGGGGGCTAGTCAGCCCCAGCATTTT.

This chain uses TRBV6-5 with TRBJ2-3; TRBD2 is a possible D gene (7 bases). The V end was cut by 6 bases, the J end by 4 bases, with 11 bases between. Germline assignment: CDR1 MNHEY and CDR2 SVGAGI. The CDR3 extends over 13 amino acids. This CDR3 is CASSPGGPDTQYF. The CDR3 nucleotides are TGTGCCAGCAGCCCCGGGGGGCCAGATACGCAGTATTTT.

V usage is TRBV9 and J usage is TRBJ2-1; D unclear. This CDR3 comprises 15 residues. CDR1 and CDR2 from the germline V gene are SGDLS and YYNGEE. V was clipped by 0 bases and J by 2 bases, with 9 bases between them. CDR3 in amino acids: CASSVASEPYNEQFF. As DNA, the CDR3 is TGTGCCAGCAGCGTAGCGAGCGAACCCTACAATGAGCAGTTCTTC.

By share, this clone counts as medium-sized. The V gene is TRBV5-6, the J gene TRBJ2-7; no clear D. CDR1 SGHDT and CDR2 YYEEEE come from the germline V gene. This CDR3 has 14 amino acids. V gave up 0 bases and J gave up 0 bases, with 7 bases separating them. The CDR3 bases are TGTGCCAGCAGCTTGGGACGGAGCTCCTACGAGCAGTACTTC. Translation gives CASSLGRSSYEQYF.

The CDR3 loop is CASSLDSGGGAGELFF. CDR3 bases: TGTGCCAGCAGCTTAGACAGCGGGGGGGGAGCCGGGGAGCTGTTTTTT. The chain employs TRBV7-2 and TRBJ2-2; 10 nucleotides align to TRBD2. Per the germline V gene, CDR1 is SGHTA and CDR2 is FQGNSA. J was trimmed by 6 bases and V by 1 base; bases with no gene match: 5. This CDR3 contains 16 residues.

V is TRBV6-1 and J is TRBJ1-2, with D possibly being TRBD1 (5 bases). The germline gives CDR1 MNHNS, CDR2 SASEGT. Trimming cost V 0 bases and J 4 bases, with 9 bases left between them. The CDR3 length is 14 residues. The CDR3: CASSEAIRAYGYTF. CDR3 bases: TGTGCCAGCAGTGAAGCGATCAGGGCCTATGGCTACACCTTC.

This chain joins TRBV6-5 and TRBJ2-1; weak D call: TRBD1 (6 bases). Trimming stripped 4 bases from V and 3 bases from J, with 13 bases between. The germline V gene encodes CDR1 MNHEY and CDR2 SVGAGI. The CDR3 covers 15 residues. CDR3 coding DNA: TGTGCCAGCAGTTCGGACAGCGATAGCTACAATGAGCAGTTCTTC. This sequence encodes CASSSDSDSYNEQFF.

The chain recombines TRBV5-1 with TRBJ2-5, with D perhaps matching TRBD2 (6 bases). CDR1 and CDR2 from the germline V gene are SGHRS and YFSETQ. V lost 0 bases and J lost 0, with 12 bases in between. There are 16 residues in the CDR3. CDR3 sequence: CASSLGVGGYQETQYF. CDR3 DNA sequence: TGCGCCAGCAGCTTGGGTGTCGGGGGATACCAAGAGACCCAGTACTTC.

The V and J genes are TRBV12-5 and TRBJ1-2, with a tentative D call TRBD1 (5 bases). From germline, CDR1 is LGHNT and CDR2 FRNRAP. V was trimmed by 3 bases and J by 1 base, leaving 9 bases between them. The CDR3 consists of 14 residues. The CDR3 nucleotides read TGTGCTAGTGGTTTCGGGGGTTTTAACTATGGCTACACCTTC. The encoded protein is CASGFGGFNYGYTF.

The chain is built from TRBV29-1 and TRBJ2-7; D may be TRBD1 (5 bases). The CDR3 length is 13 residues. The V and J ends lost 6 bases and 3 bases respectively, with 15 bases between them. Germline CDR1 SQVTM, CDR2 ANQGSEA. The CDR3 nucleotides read TGCAGCGTCTTTGTAGGGGTGGGCTACGAGCAGTACTTC. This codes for CSVFVGVGYEQYF.